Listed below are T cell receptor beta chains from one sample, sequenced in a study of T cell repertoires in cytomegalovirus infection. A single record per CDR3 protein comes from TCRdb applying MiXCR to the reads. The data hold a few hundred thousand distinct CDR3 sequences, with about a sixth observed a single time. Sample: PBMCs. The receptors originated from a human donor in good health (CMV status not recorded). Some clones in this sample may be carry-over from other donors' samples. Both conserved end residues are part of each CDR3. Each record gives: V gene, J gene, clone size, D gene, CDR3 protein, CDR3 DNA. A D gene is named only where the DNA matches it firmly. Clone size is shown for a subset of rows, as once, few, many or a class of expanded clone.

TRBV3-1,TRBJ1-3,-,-,CASSQARGAGNTIYF,TGTGCCAGCAGCCAAGCCAGGGGAGCTGGAAACACCATATATTTT
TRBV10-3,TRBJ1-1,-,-,CAISGIQMGNTEAFF,TGTGCCATCAGTGGGATCCAAATGGGGAACACTGAAGCTTTCTTT
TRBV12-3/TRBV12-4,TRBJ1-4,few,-,CASTDVRGSANEKLFF,TGTGCTTCGACGGACGTGAGGGGGTCGGCTAATGAAAAACTGTTTTTT
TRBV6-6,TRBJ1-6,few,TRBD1,CASSYYGTGDSPLHF,TGTGCCAGCAGTTACTACGGGACAGGGGATTCACCCCTCCACTTT
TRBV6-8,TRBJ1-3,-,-,CAPDRRSGNTIYF,TGTGCCCCCGACCGTAGATCTGGAAACACCATATATTTT
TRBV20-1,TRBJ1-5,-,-,CSASSSKELLQPQHF,TGCAGTGCTAGTAGCTCGAAAGAATTGCTACAGCCCCAGCATTTT
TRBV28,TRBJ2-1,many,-,CASSLFGPLYNEQFF,TGTGCCAGCAGTTTATTCGGGCCTCTCTACAATGAGCAGTTCTTC
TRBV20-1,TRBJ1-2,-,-,CSARSPSGYGYTF,TGCAGTGCTAGAAGTCCTTCGGGATATGGCTACACCTTC
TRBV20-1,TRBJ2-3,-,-,CSAPDTTTDTQYF,TGCAGTGCTCCGGACACTACCACAGATACGCAGTATTTT
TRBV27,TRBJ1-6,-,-,CASSLGAGLRINSPLHF,TGTGCCAGCAGTTTAGGGGCAGGCCTACGTATCAATTCACCCCTCCACTTT
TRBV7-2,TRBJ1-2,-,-,CASSPGLDWGGYTF,TGTGCCAGCAGCCCCGGACTTGACTGGGGAGGCTACACCTTC
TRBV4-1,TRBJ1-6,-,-,CASSERTYSPLHF,TGCGCCAGCAGCGAACGGACCTATTCACCCCTCCACTTT
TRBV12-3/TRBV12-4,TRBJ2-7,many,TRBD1,CASSRTGDPTYEQYF,TGTGCCAGCAGCCGCACAGGGGACCCTACCTACGAGCAGTACTTC
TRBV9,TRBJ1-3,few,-,CASSVFGSGNTIYF,TGTGCCAGCAGCGTTTTCGGGTCTGGAAACACCATATATTTT
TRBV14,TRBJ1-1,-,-,CASSQGRITEAFF,TGTGCCAGCAGCCAAGGACGGATCACTGAAGCTTTCTTT
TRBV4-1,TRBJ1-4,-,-,CASSQAQGRGGEKLFF,TGCGCCAGCAGCCAAGCTCAGGGAAGGGGGGGTGAAAAACTGTTTTTT
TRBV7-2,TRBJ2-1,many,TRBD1,CASSSDRGQYNEQFF,TGTGCCAGCAGCTCGGACAGGGGGCAGTACAATGAGCAGTTCTTC
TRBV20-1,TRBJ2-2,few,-,CSARPYTGELFF,TGCAGTGCTAGACCGTACACCGGGGAGCTGTTTTTT
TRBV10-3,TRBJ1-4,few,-,CAISESKGQEEKLFF,TGTGCCATCAGTGAGTCGAAGGGGCAGGAGGAAAAACTGTTTTTT
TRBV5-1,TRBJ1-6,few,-,CASSLRDTHNSPLHF,TGCGCCAGCAGCTTAAGAGACACTCATAATTCACCCCTCCACTTT
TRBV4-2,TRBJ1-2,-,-,CASSSENYGYTF,TGTGCCAGCAGCAGTGAGAACTATGGCTACACCTTC
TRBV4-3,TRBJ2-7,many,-,CASSQDRGVREYEQYF,TGCGCCAGCAGCCAAGATCGAGGGGTTCGGGAATACGAGCAGTACTTC
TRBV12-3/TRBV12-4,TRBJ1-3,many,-,CASSYGGSGNTIYF,TGTGCCAGCAGTTACGGGGGCTCTGGAAACACCATATATTTT
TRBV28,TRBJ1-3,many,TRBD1,CASSSTGGSGNTIYF,TGTGCCAGCAGTTCAACAGGGGGCTCTGGAAACACCATATATTTT
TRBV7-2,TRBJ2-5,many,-,CASSIQGGETQYF,TGTGCCAGCAGCATACAGGGCGGGGAGACCCAGTACTTC
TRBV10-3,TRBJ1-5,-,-,CAISPEGGNQPQHF,TGTGCCATCAGTCCAGAGGGGGGCAATCAGCCCCAGCATTTT
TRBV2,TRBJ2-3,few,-,CASQLVPDTQYF,TGTGCCAGCCAACTAGTTCCTGATACGCAGTATTTT
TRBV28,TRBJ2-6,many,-,CASGIFSSGANVLTF,TGTGCCAGCGGTATCTTCAGCTCTGGGGCCAACGTCCTGACTTTC
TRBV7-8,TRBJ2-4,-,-,CASSLRGLDRAKNIQYF,TGTGCCAGCAGCTTACGGGGCTTGGACAGAGCCAAAAACATTCAGTACTTC
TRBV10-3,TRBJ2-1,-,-,CAISEFRYESILVDEQFF,TGTGCCATCAGTGAGTTCCGGTATGAATCGATTTTGGTGGATGAGCAGTTCTTC
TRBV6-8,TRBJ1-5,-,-,CASSSTPQGSNQPQHF,TGTGCCAGCAGTTCCACGCCGCAGGGAAGCAATCAGCCCCAGCATTTT
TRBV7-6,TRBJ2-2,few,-,CASSRSTGRNGELFF,TGTGCCAGCAGCCGATCGACCGGCCGAAACGGGGAGCTGTTTTTT
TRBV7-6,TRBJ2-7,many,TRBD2,CASSPRLAGGHYEQYF,TGTGCCAGCAGCCCCAGACTAGCGGGGGGCCACTACGAGCAGTACTTC
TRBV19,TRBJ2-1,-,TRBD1,CASSIARTGDNEQFF,TGTGCCAGTAGTATAGCCCGTACAGGGGACAATGAGCAGTTCTTC
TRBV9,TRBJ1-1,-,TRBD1,CASSVDRGSSAFF,TGTGCCAGCAGCGTCGACAGGGGATCCTCAGCTTTCTTT
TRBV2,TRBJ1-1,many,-,CASSTGAPDTEAFF,TGTGCCAGCAGCACCGGGGCCCCGGACACTGAAGCTTTCTTT
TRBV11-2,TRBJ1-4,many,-,CASSSLQGTNEKLFF,TGTGCCAGCAGCTCGTTACAGGGCACGAATGAAAAACTGTTTTTT
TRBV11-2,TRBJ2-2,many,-,CASSLRGWKNTGELFF,TGTGCCAGCAGCTTAAGGGGTTGGAAGAACACCGGGGAGCTGTTTTTT
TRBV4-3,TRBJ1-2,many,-,CASSQDNWDYYGYTF,TGCGCCAGCAGCCAAGATAATTGGGACTACTATGGCTACACCTTC
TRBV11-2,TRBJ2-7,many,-,CASSFGDNSYEQYF,TGTGCCAGCAGCTTTGGTGACAACTCCTACGAGCAGTACTTC
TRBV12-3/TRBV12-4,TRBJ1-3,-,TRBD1,CASRTLGRQGPGNTIYF,TGTGCCAGCAGGACCCTGGGGCGACAGGGCCCTGGAAACACCATATATTTT
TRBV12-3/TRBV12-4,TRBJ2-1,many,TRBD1,CASRGTGLYNEQFF,TGTGCCAGCAGAGGGACAGGATTATACAATGAGCAGTTCTTC
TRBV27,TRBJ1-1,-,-,CASSRPRGPEAFF,TGTGCCAGCAGCCGCCCCAGGGGTCCTGAAGCTTTCTTT